The 14 T cell receptor beta chains below all came from one sample that was sequenced in a study of T cell responses to AZD1222 COVID-19 vaccine. Clones were read by immunoSEQ multiplex PCR, and TCRdb kept only the in-frame ones, dropping some. This table has around 150,000 clones, around 93% appearing once. This sample comprised peripheral blood, obtained on day 0 of AZD1222 vaccination. The receptors stem from an adult in good health.

Only one count was recorded for this clone. This chain uses TRBV6-6 with TRBJ2-7; D is uncertain. CDR3 size: 13 residues. V lost 2 bases, J lost 2 bases, and 7 bases lay in between. CDR1 is MNHNY, CDR2 SVGAGI, per germline (reference sequence). The CDR3 nucleotides read TGTGCCAGCAGTTACGAGGCGACCTACGAGCAGTACTTC. Its translation is CASSYEATYEQYF.

This chain connects TRBV30 to TRBJ1-4, with 11 bases that match TRBD1. Germline CDR1 and CDR2: GTSNPN and SVGIG (reference sequence). Trimming took 2 bases from V and 0 from J; bases not matched to a gene: 2. The CDR3 runs 16 residues. This CDR3 is CAWSPGQGATNEKLFF. CDR3 nucleotides: TGTGCCTGGAGTCCGGGACAGGGGGCAACTAATGAAAAACTGTTTTTT.

The V and J genes are TRBV2 and TRBJ1-4; TRBD1 agrees at 7 bases. The germline CDR1 and CDR2 sequences are SNHLY and FYNNEI. The CDR3 is 13 residues long. Trimming took 4 bases from V and 8 from J; bases not matched to a gene: 4. CDR3 in DNA: TGTGCCAGCAGTGGGGACAGTAGGGAAAAACTGTTTTTT. Translated, it gives CASSGDSREKLFF.

CDR3 sequence: CASSFGTAYQETQYF. As DNA, the CDR3 is TGCGCCAGCAGCTTCGGGACAGCGTACCAAGAGACCCAGTACTTC. The V call is TRBV5-1, the J call TRBJ2-5, with 7 positions matching TRBD1. The CDR3 runs 15 residues. Germline CDR1 reads SGHRS; CDR2 reads YFSETQ. Trimming removed 2 bases from V and 0 bases from J; junction bases left unmatched: 4.

This clone was counted a single time. The chain carries TRBV20-1 and TRBJ2-4, with 11 bases fitting TRBD2. CDR1 DFQATT and CDR2 SNEGSKA come from the germline V gene (reference sequence). V shed 3 bases and J 2 bases; nucleotides not matched to a gene: 24. The CDR3 runs to 22 residues. The CDR3 nucleotides read TGCAGTGCTAGTCCTCCGAGACAGGGTACTTTTAGCGGGGGGGCATCCAAAAACATTCAGTACTTC. The encoded protein is CSASPPRQGTFSGGASKNIQYF.

This clone was seen a single time. The junction does not match germline at one end; this may be a read error. The chain has TRBV7-7 and TRBJ2-5; possibly TRBD1 for D (5 bases). The length of the CDR3 is 15 residues. Per the germline V gene, CDR1 is SSHAT and CDR2 is FNYEAQ (reference sequence). In nucleotides, the CDR3 is TGTGCTAGCAGCTTAGGGGCGAACCTGCGGGAGACCCAGTACTTC. This codes for CASSLGANLRETQYF.

This rearrangement joins TRBV18 to TRBJ2-7, with 7 nucleotides matching TRBD1. Germline V gene lookup returns CDR1 KGHSH and CDR2 LQKENI. The CDR3 runs to 12 residues. The V gene end was trimmed by 5 bases and the J gene end by 5 bases; junction bases not matched to a gene: 3. The CDR3 DNA follows: TGTGCCAGCTCAATCGGGACAGACGAGCAGTACTTC. Translation: CASSIGTDEQYF.

CDR3 DNA: TGTGCCAGCACGGGAAGGGGACTAGCGATAAACGAGCAGTACTTC. Translation gives CASTGRGLAINEQYF. The rearrangement joins TRBV28 to TRBJ2-7; TRBD2 matches at 10 bases. Germline lookup yields CDR1 MDHEN and CDR2 SYDVKM. Trimming removed 7 bases from V and 5 bases from J; junction bases left unmatched: 11. This CDR3 has 15 residues.

This chain links TRBV6-4 with TRBJ1-2, with 12 bases aligning to TRBD1. The CDR3 covers 16 residues. After removal of 8 bases from V and 8 bases from J, the junction contained 15 bases not matched to a gene. In germline, CDR1 is MRHNA, CDR2 SNTAGT. CDR3 nucleotide sequence: TGTGCCAGCTCCCCGGGACAGGGGGCGCGGGTAAAAGGCTACACCTTC. Its translation: CASSPGQGARVKGYTF.

This rearrangement joins TRBV7-9 to TRBJ2-4; tentative D call: TRBD1 (6 bases). This CDR3 is built from 18 residues. Germline V CDR1 and CDR2: SEHNR, FQNEAQ (reference sequence). Trimming left V 5 bases short and J 0 bases short, with 20 bases between. In nucleotides, the CDR3 is TGTGCCAGCAGCCCTCAAATTGGACAGAACCTAGCCAAAAACATTCAGTACTTC. It specifies CASSPQIGQNLAKNIQYF.

The rearrangement joins TRBV2 to TRBJ1-5; D is perhaps TRBD1 (5 bases). Germline assignment: CDR1 SNHLY and CDR2 FYNNEI. Trimming took 2 bases from V and 6 from J, leaving 11 bases between them. The CDR3 has 14 amino acids. CDR3 bases: TGTGCCAGCAGTGAACAGGGCCGGGGTCAGCCCCAGCATTTT. The encoded protein is CASSEQGRGQPQHF.

The chain joins TRBV7-2 to TRBJ2-1, with TRBD1 identical over 9 bases. This CDR3 has 15 amino acids. Trimming removed 5 bases from V and 4 bases from J; junction bases left unmatched: 6. Germline CDR1 is SGHTA and CDR2 is FQGNSA. CDR3 DNA sequence: TGTGCCAGCAGCCCCACAGGGGGCGTTTACAATGAGCAGTTCTTC. This translates into CASSPTGGVYNEQFF.

CDR3 region: CASSLSARISGANVLTF. As DNA, the CDR3 is TGTGCCAGCAGTTTGAGTGCTCGGATCTCTGGGGCCAACGTCCTGACTTTC. The V and J genes are TRBV28 and TRBJ2-6; no clear D gene. CDR1 is MDHEN and CDR2 is SYDVKM in the germline V gene. With 3 bases removed from V and 0 bases from J, the gap between germline ends came to 12 bases. The CDR3 spans 17 residues.

The DNA of the CDR3 is TGTGCCAGCAGCTTACCCCGACACAACACTGAAGCTTTCTTT. Its protein is CASSLPRHNTEAFF. The rearrangement joins TRBV7-9 to TRBJ1-1; no definite D call. The CDR3 sequence is 14 residues long. Trimming cost V 2 bases and J 2 bases, with 9 bases left between them. Germline CDR1 reads SEHNR; CDR2 reads FQNEAQ (reference sequence). The complete variable domain, with remaining parts taken from reference TRBV7-9 and TRBJ1-1, reads DTGVSQNPRHKITKRGQNVTFRCDPISEHNRLYWYRQTLGQGPEFLTYFQNEAQLEKSRLLSDRFSAERPKGSFSTLEIQRTEQGDSAMYLCASSLPRHNTEAFFGQGTRLTVV.